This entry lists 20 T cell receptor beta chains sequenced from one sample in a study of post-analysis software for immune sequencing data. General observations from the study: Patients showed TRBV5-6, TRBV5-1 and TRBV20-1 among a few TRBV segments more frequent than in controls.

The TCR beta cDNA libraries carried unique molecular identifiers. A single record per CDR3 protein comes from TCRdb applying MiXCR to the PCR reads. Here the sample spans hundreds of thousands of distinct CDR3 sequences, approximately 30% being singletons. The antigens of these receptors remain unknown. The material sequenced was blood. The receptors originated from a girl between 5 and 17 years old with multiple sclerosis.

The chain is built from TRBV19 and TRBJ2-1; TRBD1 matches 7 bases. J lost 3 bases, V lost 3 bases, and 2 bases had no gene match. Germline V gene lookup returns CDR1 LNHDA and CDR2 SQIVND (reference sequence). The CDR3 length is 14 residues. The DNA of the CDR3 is TGTGCCAGTAGTATGGCAGGGGGCTACAATGAGCAGTTCTTC. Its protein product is CASSMAGGYNEQFF. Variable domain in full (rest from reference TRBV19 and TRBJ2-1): DGGITQSPKYLFRKEGQNVTLSCEQNLNHDAMYWYRQDPGQGLRLIYYSQIVNDFQKGDIAEGYSVSREKKESFPLTVTSAQKNPTAFYLCASSMAGGYNEQFFGPGTRLTVL.

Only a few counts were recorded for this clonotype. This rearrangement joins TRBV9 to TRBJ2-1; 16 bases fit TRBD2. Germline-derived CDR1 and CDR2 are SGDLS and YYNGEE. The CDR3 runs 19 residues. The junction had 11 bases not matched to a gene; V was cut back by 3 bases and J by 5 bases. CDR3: CASSAPLGTSGRANNEQFF. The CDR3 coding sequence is TGTGCCAGCAGCGCCCCACTCGGGACTAGCGGGAGGGCAAACAATGAGCAGTTCTTC.

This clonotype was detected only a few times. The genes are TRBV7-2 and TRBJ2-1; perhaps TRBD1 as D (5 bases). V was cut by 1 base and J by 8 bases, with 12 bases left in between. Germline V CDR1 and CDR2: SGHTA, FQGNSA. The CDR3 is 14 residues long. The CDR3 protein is CASSLETDPHEQFF. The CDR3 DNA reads TGTGCCAGCAGCTTAGAGACAGATCCCCATGAGCAGTTCTTC.

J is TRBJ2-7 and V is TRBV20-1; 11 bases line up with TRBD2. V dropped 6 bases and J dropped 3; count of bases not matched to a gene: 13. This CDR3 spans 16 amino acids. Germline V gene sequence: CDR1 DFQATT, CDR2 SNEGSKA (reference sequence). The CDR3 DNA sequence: TGCAGTGCCCGCACTAGCGGGAGATTTGGTAACTACGAGCAGTACTTC. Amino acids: CSARTSGRFGNYEQYF.

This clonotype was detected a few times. The CDR3 DNA reads TGCGCCAGCAGCGCGGAGGGGGCTGGGGCCAACGTCCTGACTTTC. This gives the protein CASSAEGAGANVLTF. This sequence joins TRBV5-1 and TRBJ2-6; D tentatively fits TRBD1 or TRBD2 (6 bases each). The germline V and J ends were trimmed by 4 bases and 2 bases, with 10 bases remaining between them. The CDR3 covers 15 residues. CDR1 and CDR2 (germline): SGHRS, YFSETQ.

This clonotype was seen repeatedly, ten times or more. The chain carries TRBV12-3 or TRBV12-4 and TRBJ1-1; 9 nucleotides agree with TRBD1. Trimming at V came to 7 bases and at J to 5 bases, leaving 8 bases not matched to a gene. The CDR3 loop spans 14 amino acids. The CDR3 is CASTRTGAGTEAFF. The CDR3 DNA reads TGTGCCAGCACCCGGACAGGGGCGGGAACTGAAGCTTTCTTT.

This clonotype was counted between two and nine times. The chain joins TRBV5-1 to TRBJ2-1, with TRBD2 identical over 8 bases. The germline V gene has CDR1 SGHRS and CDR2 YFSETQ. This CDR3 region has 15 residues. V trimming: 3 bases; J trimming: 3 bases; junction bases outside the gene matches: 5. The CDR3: CASSSTSGLYNEQFF. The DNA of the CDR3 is TGCGCCAGCAGCTCTACTAGCGGTCTCTACAATGAGCAGTTCTTC.

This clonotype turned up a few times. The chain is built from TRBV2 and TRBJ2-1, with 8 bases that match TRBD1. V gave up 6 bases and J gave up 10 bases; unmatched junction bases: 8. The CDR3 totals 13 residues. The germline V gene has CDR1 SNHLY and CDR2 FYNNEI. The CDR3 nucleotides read TGTGCCAGCAGGGACAGGGTCAATGAGGAGCAGTTCTTC. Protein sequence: CASRDRVNEEQFF. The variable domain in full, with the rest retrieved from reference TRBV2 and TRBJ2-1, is EPEVTQTPSHQVTQMGQEVILRCVPISNHLYFYWYRQILGQKVEFLVSFYNNEISEKSEIFDDQFSVERPDGSNFTLKIRSTKLEDSAMYFCASRDRVNEEQFFGPGTRLTVL.

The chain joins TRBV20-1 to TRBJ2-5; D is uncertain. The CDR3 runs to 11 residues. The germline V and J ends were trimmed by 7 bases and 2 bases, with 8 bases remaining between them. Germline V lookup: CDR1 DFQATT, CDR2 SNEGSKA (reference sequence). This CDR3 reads CSVTVQETQYF. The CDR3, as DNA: TGCAGTGTCACCGTACAAGAGACCCAGTACTTC.

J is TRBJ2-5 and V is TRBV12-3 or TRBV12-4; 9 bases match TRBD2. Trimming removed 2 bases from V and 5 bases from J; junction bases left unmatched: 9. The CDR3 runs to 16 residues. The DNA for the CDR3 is TGTGCCAGCAGTTTATCTAGCGGGGCCCTGAAGGAGACCCAGTACTTC. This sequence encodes CASSLSSGALKETQYF.

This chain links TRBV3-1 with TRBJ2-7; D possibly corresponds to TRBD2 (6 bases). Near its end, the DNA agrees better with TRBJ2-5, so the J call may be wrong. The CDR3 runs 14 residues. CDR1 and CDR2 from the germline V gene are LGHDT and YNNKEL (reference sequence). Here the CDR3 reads CASSHRLEGKTQYF. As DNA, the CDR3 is TGTGCCAGCAGCCACCGTCTGGAGGGAAAGACCCAGTACTTC.

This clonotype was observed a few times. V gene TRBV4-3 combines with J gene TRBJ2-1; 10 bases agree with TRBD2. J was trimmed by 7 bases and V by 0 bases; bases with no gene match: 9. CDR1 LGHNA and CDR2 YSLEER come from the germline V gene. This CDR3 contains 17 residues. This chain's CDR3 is CASSQDNPSGSRNEQFF. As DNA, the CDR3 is TGCGCCAGCAGCCAAGATAACCCTAGCGGGAGTAGGAATGAGCAGTTCTTC.

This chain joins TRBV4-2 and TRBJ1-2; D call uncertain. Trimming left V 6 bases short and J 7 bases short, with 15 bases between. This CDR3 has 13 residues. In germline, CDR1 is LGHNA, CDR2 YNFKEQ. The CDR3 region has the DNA TGTGCCAGCAGTCCAAGATATCCGGTTGGCTACACCTTC. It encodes CASSPRYPVGYTF.

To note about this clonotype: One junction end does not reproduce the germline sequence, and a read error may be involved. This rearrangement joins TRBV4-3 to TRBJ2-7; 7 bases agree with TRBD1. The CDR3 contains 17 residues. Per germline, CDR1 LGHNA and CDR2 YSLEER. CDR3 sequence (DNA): TGCGCCAACAGCCATCAAATTGGGACAGACGTTGCCTACGAGCAGTACTTC. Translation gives CANSHQIGTDVAYEQYF.

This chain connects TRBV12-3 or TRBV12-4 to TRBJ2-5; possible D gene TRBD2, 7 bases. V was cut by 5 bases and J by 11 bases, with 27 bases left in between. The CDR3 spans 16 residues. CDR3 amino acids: CASSPRTRTVYNEQYF. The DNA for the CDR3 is TGTGCCAGCAGTCCACGGACTAGGACAGTTTACAATGAGCAGTACTTC.

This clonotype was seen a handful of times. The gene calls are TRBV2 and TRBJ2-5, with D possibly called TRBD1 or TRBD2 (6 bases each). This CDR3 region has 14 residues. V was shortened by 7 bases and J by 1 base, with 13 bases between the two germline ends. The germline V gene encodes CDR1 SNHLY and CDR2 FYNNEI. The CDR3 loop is CASMVGGPQETQYF. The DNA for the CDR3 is TGTGCCAGCATGGTGGGGGGCCCCCAAGAGACCCAGTACTTC. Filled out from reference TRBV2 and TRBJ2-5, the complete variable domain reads EPEVTQTPSHQVTQMGQEVILRCVPISNHLYFYWYRQILGQKVEFLVSFYNNEISEKSEIFDDQFSVERPDGSNFTLKIRSTKLEDSAMYFCASMVGGPQETQYFGPGTRLLVL.

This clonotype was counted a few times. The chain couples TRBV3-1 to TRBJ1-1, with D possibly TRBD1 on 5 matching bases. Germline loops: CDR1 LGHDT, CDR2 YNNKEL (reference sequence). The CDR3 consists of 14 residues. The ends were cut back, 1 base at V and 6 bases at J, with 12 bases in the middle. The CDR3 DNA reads TGTGCCAGCAGCCAAGCCGGGGGTACCGCTGAAGCTTTCTTT. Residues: CASSQAGGTAEAFF.

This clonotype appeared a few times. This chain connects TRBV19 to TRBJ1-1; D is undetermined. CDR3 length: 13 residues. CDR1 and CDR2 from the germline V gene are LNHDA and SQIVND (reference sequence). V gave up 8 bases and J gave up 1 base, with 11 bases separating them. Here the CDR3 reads CASALGSNTEAFF. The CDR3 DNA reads TGTGCCAGTGCCCTGGGGTCGAACACTGAAGCTTTCTTT.

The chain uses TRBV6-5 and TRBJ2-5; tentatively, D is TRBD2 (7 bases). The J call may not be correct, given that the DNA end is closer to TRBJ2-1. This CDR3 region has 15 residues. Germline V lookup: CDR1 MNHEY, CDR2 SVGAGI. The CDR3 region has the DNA TGTGCCAGCAGTTACCGGGGGCTCGGGGAGGGTGAGCAGTTCTTC. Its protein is CASSYRGLGEGEQFF.

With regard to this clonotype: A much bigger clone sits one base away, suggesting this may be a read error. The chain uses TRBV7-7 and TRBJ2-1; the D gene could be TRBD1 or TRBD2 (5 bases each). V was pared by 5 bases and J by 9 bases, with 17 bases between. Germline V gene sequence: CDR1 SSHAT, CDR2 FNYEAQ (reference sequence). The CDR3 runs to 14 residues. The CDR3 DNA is TGTGCCAGCAGCCCCTTAGAGGGGAATAGTGAGCAGTTCTTC. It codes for CASSPLEGNSEQFF.